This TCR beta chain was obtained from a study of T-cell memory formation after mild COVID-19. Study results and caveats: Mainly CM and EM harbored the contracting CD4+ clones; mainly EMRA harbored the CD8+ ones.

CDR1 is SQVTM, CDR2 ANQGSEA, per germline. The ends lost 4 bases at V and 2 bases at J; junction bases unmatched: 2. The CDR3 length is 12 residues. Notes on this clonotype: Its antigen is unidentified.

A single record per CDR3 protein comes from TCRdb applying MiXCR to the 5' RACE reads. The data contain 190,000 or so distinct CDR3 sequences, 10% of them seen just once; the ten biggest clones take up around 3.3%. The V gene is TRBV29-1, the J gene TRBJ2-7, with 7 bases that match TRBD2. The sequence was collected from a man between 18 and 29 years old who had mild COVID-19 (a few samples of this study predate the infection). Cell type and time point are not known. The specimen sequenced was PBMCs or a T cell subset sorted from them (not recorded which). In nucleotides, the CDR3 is TGCAGCGTTGGAGGACTAGCCTACGAGCAGTACTTC. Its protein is CSVGGLAYEQYF.